Listed below are T cell receptor beta chains from one sample, sequenced in a study of blood T cell repertoires in COVID-19. Libraries were prepared by immunoSEQ multiplex PCR; TCRdb keeps only in-frame clonotypes and omits some of them. The table shows some 90,000 clones, with nearly 90% occurring only once. The sequenced material came from peripheral blood. These TCRs come from a middle-aged man with acute or convalescent COVID-19. Each CDR3 is given with its conserved first and last residue. D genes are given only for firm matches. Size is stated for part of the rows, as once, few or many counts, or as a class when the clone is expanded.

15	-	TRBJ2-5	TRBV5-1	-	TGCGCCAGCAGCACCGGACTCCAGAAAGGGGAGACCCAGTACTTC	CASSTGLQKGETQYF
16	-	TRBJ1-6	TRBV5-1	TRBD1	TGCGCCAGCAGCCCGTCAGGGACAGGGAGTAATTCACCCCTCCACTTT	CASSPSGTGSNSPLHF
15	-	TRBJ1-4	TRBV14	-	TGTGCCAGCAGCCAAGATCTTGGGGAGTATGAAAAACTGTTTTTT	CASSQDLGEYEKLFF
14	-	TRBJ2-5	TRBV27	TRBD2	TGTGCCAGCAGGGTAGCGGGGGGCCAAGAGACCCAGTACTTC	CASRVAGGQETQYF
14	-	TRBJ2-3	TRBV3-1/TRBV3-2	-	TGTGCCAGCAGCCAGGCTGTAAGCACAGATACGCAGTATTTT	CASSQAVSTDTQYF
18	-	TRBJ2-1	TRBV5-1	TRBD2	TGCGCCAGCAGCCTGGGCCAGCTAGCGGGGGGATCCTACAATGAGCAGTTCTTC	CASSLGQLAGGSYNEQFF
15	-	TRBJ2-1	TRBV18	-	TGTGCCAGCTCACCAGACCGCGGCCGGTACAATGAGCAGTTCTTC	CASSPDRGRYNEQFF
14	-	TRBJ1-4	TRBV19	-	TGTGCCAGTAGTATGGAGCGGTATAATGAAAAACTGTTTTTT	CASSMERYNEKLFF
10	-	TRBJ2-1	TRBV20-1	-	TGCAGTGTGGGGCTCAATGAGCAGTTCTTC	CSVGLNEQFF
12	-	TRBJ1-2	TRBV19	-	TGTGCCAGTGACCCGGGAGGCTATGGCTACACCTTC	CASDPGGYGYTF
15	-	TRBJ2-7	TRBV9	TRBD2	TGTGCCAGCAGCGTAGCGATAGCGGGGGGCTACGAGCAGTACTTC	CASSVAIAGGYEQYF
14	once	TRBJ1-5	TRBV2	TRBD1	TGTGCCAGCAGTTTGGACAGGGGATCCCAGCCCCAGCATTTT	CASSLDRGSQPQHF
14	-	TRBJ1-2	TRBV3-1/TRBV3-2	-	TGTGCCAGCAGCCACCCTCCCGAGGACTATGGCTACACCTTC	CASSHPPEDYGYTF
13	-	TRBJ1-1	TRBV6-5	TRBD1	TGTGCCAGCACCTTCGGACAGGGGCGGAGCGCTTTCTTT	CASTFGQGRSAFF
14	-	TRBJ1-6	TRBV7-8	TRBD1	TGTGCCAGCAGCCCGACGACAGGGCGCTCACCCCTCCACTTT	CASSPTTGRSPLHF
15	-	TRBJ2-5	TRBV30	TRBD2	TGTGCCTGGAGGGGCCGAGCGGGGGGCGGAGAGACCCAGTACTTC	CAWRGRAGGGETQYF
15	-	TRBJ2-5	TRBV6-5	TRBD2	TGTGCCAGCAGTTTACGAGGGACTACGCAAGAGACCCAGTACTTC	CASSLRGTTQETQYF
14	-	TRBJ1-5	TRBV30	-	TGTGCCTGGAGTGAAGGGACAAGCAATCAGCCCCAGCATTTT	CAWSEGTSNQPQHF
14	-	TRBJ1-1	TRBV5-1	-	TGCGCCAGCAGCTTTTCGGGGGTTGGAACTGAAGCTTTCTTT	CASSFSGVGTEAFF
17	few	TRBJ1-6	TRBV11-2	-	TGTGCCAGCAGCTACGCACGTCGGAGCTCCTATAATTCACCCCTCCACTTT	CASSYARRSSYNSPLHF
14	-	TRBJ2-5	TRBV2	TRBD2	TGTGCCAGCAGTGCCGGGACTAGCGGGGAGACCCAGTACTTC	CASSAGTSGETQYF
15	-	TRBJ2-5	TRBV5-1	-	TGCGCCAGCAGCTCCCTGGGAGTCTACCAAGAGACCCAGTACTTC	CASSSLGVYQETQYF
15	-	TRBJ1-4	TRBV7-9	TRBD1	TGTGCCAGCAGCCCCCGACAGGGTTTGGGCGAAAAACTGTTTTTT	CASSPRQGLGEKLFF
15	-	TRBJ1-1	TRBV6-5	TRBD1	TGTGCCAGCAGGCCAACGCAACAGGGGAGGACTGAAGCTTTCTTT	CASRPTQQGRTEAFF
16	-	TRBJ1-2	TRBV28	TRBD1	TGTGCCAGCAGTGGGCCGAGGACAGGGAGCAGGTATGGCTACACCTTC	CASSGPRTGSRYGYTF
12	-	TRBJ1-2	TRBV10-3	-	TGTGCCGCGCGCAGGGTCGGCTATGGCTACACCTTC	CAARRVGYGYTF
13	-	TRBJ1-4	TRBV11-2	TRBD1	TGTGCCAGCAGCTCAAGACAGGGTGAAAAACTGTTTTTT	CASSSRQGEKLFF
14	few	TRBJ1-1	TRBV5-5	TRBD1	TGTGCCAGCATCCTTACGATGGACAGGACTGAAGCTTTCTTT	CASILTMDRTEAFF